A single T cell receptor (beta chain) is shown here with its context. This sample stems from a study of OX40 agonist ivuxolimab in advanced cancers. Some clones are missing from TCRdb's copy, which holds only in-frame ones; the method was immunoSEQ multiplex PCR. Here the sample spans 65,000 to 90,000 clones, around nine tenths being singletons. Germline V CDR1 and CDR2: LNHNV, YYDKDF (reference sequence). V lost 0 bases and J lost 3, with 11 bases in between. The CDR3 consists of 15 residues. The sequence came from an adult with an advanced solid tumor such as melanoma, head and neck, liver or kidney cancer. The chain employs TRBV15 and TRBJ1-1, with D maybe TRBD1 (5 bases). The sequenced sample was CD4+ or CD8+ T cells sorted from blood, obtained in a trial of the OX40 agonist ivuxolimab. CDR3 coding DNA: TGTGCCACCAGCAGAGATGGGGGGGAGGACACTGAAGCTTTCTTT. Translated, it gives CATSRDGGEDTEAFF. The complete variable domain, with remaining parts taken from reference TRBV15 and TRBJ1-1, reads DAMVIQNPRYQVTQFGKPVTLSCSQTLNHNVMYWYQQKSSQAPKLLFHYYDKDFNNEADTPDNFQSRRPNTSFCFLDIRSPGLGDTAMYLCATSRDGGEDTEAFFGQGTRLTVV.